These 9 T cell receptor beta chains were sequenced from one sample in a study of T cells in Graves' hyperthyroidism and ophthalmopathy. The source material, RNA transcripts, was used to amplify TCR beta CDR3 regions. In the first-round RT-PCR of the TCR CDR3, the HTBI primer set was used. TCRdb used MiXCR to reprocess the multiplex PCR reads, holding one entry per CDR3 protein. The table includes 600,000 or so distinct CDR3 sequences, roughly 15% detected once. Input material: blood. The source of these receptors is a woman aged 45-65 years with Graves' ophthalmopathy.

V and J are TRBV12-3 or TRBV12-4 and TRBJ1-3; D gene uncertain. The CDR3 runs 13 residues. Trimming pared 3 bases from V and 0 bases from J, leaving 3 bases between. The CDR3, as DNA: TGTGCCAGCAGTTTTTACTCTGGAAACACCATATATTTT. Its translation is CASSFYSGNTIYF.

Here the CDR3 reads CSAKWTYTDTQYF. The CDR3 bases are TGCAGTGCTAAGTGGACTTACACAGATACGCAGTATTTT. The chain recombines TRBV20-1 with TRBJ2-3, with a weak D call TRBD2 (5 bases). CDR1 is DFQATT, CDR2 SNEGSKA, per germline (reference sequence). Between the trimmed V and J ends, which lost 4 bases and 2 bases, there was a span of 10 bases. The CDR3 is made up of 13 amino acids.

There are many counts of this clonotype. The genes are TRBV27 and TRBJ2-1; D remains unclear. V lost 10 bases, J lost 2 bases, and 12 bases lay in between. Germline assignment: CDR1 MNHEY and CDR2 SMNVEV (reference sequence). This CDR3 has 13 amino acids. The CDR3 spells CATLRPAYNEQFF. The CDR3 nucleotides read TGTGCCACCCTAAGGCCCGCCTACAATGAGCAGTTCTTC.

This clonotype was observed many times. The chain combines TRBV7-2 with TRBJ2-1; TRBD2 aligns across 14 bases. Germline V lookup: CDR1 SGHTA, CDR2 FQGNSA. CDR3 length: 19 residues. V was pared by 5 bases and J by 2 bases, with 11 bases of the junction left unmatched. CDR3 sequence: CASSPTSGRAVRAYNEQFF. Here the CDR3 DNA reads TGTGCCAGCAGCCCGACTAGCGGGAGGGCGGTACGCGCCTACAATGAGCAGTTCTTC.

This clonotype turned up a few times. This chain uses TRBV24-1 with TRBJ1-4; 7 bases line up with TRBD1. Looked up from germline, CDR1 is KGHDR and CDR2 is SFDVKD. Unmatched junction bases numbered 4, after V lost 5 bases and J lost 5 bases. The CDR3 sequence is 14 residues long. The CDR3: CATSAPGQNEKLFF. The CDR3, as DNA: TGTGCCACCAGTGCCCCGGGACAGAATGAAAAACTGTTTTTT.

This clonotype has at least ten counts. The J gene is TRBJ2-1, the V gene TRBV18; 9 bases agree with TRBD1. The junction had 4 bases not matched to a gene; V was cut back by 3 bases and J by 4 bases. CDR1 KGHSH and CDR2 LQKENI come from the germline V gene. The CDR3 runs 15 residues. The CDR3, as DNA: TGTGCCAGCTCACCGGACAGGGGCTTATACAATGAGCAGTTCTTC. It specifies CASSPDRGLYNEQFF.

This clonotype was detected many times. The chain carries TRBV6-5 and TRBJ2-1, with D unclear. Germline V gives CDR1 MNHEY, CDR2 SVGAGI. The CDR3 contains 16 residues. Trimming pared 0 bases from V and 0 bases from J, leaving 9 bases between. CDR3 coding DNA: TGTGCCAGCAGTTACTCGGGCGTGAACTCCTACAATGAGCAGTTCTTC. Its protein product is CASSYSGVNSYNEQFF.

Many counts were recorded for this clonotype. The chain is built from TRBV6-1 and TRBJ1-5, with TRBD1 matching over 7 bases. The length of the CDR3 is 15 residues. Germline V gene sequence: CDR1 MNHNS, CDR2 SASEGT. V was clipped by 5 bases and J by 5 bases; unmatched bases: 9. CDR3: CASSPDRVQYQPQHF. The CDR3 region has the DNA TGTGCCAGCAGTCCCGACAGGGTCCAATATCAGCCCCAGCATTTT.

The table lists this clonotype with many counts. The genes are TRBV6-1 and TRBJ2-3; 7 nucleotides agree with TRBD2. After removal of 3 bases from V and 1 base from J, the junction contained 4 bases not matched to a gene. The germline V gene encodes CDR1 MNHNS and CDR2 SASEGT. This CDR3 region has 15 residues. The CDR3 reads CASSEITSGTDTQYF. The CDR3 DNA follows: TGTGCCAGCAGTGAGATTACTAGCGGCACAGATACGCAGTATTTT.